This is a list of T cell receptor beta chains from one sample in a study of T cell repertoires in cytomegalovirus infection. Their target antigens are unknown. From the reads, TCRdb called clonotypes with MiXCR, one entry per CDR3 protein. The data show around 69,000 distinct CDR3 sequences, 20% seen once. The specimen was CD8+ T cells from cultured PBMCs, collected from culture after CMV antigen stimulation. The origin of the receptors is a human donor in good health (CMV status not recorded). Some clones in this sample may be carry-over from other donors' samples. CDR3s include the opening cysteine and the closing phenylalanine or tryptophan. Fields, in order: CDR3 length, clone size, J gene, D gene, V gene, CDR3 DNA, CDR3 protein. The D gene is left open where the match is weak. Clone size is given for some rows only: seen once, a few or many times, or a class if the clone is expanded.

>17|NA|TRBJ2-1|NA|TRBV7-2
TGTGCCAGCAGCCTAGATAATAGCGGAGCCTCCTACAATGAGCAGTTCTTC
CASSLDNSGASYNEQFF
>15|many|TRBJ1-4|TRBD1|TRBV6-6
TGTGCCAGCAGCCCTCCCGGGACAGGGGGCGAGGAACTGTTTTTT
CASSPPGTGGEELFF
>15|few|TRBJ1-5|NA|TRBV12-3/TRBV12-4
TGTGCCAGCAGTTTAGAAACGCTAGCGGATCAGCCCCAGCATTTT
CASSLETLADQPQHF
>14|NA|TRBJ1-5|NA|TRBV27
TGTGCCAGCAGTTTATCAGGGGCACTAAAGCCCCAGCATTTT
CASSLSGALKPQHF
>17|NA|TRBJ1-6|NA|TRBV20-1
TGCAGTGCTAGAGACGGGGGGGGTCGGACCTATAATTCACCCCTCCACTTT
CSARDGGGRTYNSPLHF
>12|NA|TRBJ2-3|NA|TRBV6-8
TGTGCCAGCAGCCCATCGGCGGATACGCAGTATTTT
CASSPSADTQYF
>13|NA|TRBJ1-1|NA|TRBV4-3
TGCGCCAGCAGCCAAGCCGGGAGGACTGAAGCTTTCTTT
CASSQAGRTEAFF
>14|NA|TRBJ2-1|TRBD2|TRBV24-1
TGTGCCACCAGTGATTTCGGCGGGGGAGATGAGCAGTTCTTC
CATSDFGGGDEQFF
>13|NA|TRBJ1-1|NA|TRBV20-1
TGCAGTGCTGGTGACAGGTTCGACACTGAAGCTTTCTTT
CSAGDRFDTEAFF
>14|NA|TRBJ2-7|TRBD1|TRBV12-3/TRBV12-4
TGTGCCAGCAGCTTAAGGGGGCGCTGGGACGAGCAGTACTTC
CASSLRGRWDEQYF
>13|NA|TRBJ2-1|NA|TRBV27
TGTGCCAGCAGTGGGGCCTCAAGCAATGAGCAGTTCTTC
CASSGASSNEQFF
>13|NA|TRBJ1-2|NA|TRBV4-1
TGCGCCAGCAGCCAAGGACAGTTTTATGGCTACACCTTC
CASSQGQFYGYTF
>15|few|TRBJ1-5|NA|TRBV12-3/TRBV12-4
TGTGCCAGCAGTTTCTCGGGGCATAGCAATCAGCCCCAGCATTTT
CASSFSGHSNQPQHF
>14|few|TRBJ1-1|NA|TRBV4-1
TGCGCCATCCAAAGGACTGCGGGCGACACTGAAGCTTTCTTT
CAIQRTAGDTEAFF
>14|NA|TRBJ1-2|NA|TRBV6-5
TGTGCCAGCAGTGTACAGGGTGGTTCTGGCGGCTACACCTTC
CASSVQGGSGGYTF
>15|NA|TRBJ2-7|NA|TRBV7-6
TGTGCCAGCAGCCTGACAGGCCCTAGCTCCTACGAGCAGTACTTC
CASSLTGPSSYEQYF
>12|NA|TRBJ2-1|NA|TRBV29-1
TGCAGCGTTGAAAGGCGCGGCAATGAGCAGTTCTTC
CSVERRGNEQFF
>22|NA|TRBJ1-6|NA|TRBV6-1
TGTGCCAGCAGTGAAGGATTCGTGGACACAGTTTCCATTACCTTATATAATTCACCCCTCCACTTT
CASSEGFVDTVSITLYNSPLHF
>15|many|TRBJ2-1|TRBD2|TRBV6-2/TRBV6-3
TGTGCCAGCAGTTCACTAGCGGGGTCCCTCAATGAGCAGTTCTTC
CASSSLAGSLNEQFF
>13|few|TRBJ1-1|NA|TRBV6-5
TGTGCCAGCAGTCCCCGGGGGGTCACTGAAGCTTTCTTT
CASSPRGVTEAFF
>12|few|TRBJ1-2|NA|TRBV29-1
TGCAGCGTTGTAGTACAGCACTATGGCTACACCTTC
CSVVVQHYGYTF
>16|NA|TRBJ2-3|TRBD2|TRBV7-8
TGTGCCAGCAGCTTAGGAGCGGGGGGCCCCCCCGATACGCAGTATTTT
CASSLGAGGPPDTQYF
>14|few|TRBJ2-2|NA|TRBV7-2
TGTGCCAGCACCAGATCGTCGAAATCCGGGGAGCTGTTTTTT
CASTRSSKSGELFF
>15|few|TRBJ1-1|NA|TRBV7-8
TGTGCCAGCAGCTTAGAAGGCGGCGTGAACACTGAAGCTTTCTTT
CASSLEGGVNTEAFF
>14|few|TRBJ2-7|NA|TRBV27
TGTGCCAGCAGTCCCTCTTCCGTCCCCTACGAGCAGTACTTC
CASSPSSVPYEQYF
>14|NA|TRBJ1-1|NA|TRBV4-1
TGCGCCAGCGGAAAAGGACAGCCCCTCAACGACGCTTTCTTT
CASGKGQPLNDAFF
>15|NA|TRBJ2-1|TRBD1|TRBV7-8
TGTGCCAGCAGTTCCGGGACAGGGCTTTACCACGAGCAGTTCTTC
CASSSGTGLYHEQFF
>15|many|TRBJ2-2|TRBD2|TRBV7-9
TGTGCCAGCAGCCGGGGACTAGCGGCCACCGGGGAGCTGTTTTTT
CASSRGLAATGELFF
>13|few|TRBJ1-2|TRBD1|TRBV12-3/TRBV12-4
TGTGCCAGCACACCGACAGGGGTGCATGGCTACACCTTC
CASTPTGVHGYTF
>16|few|TRBJ2-6|NA|TRBV7-2
TGTGCCAGCAGCTTAGAACTGGGACCTGGGGCCAACGTCCTGACTTTC
CASSLELGPGANVLTF
>13|NA|TRBJ1-3|NA|TRBV20-1
TGCAGTGCTGCAGGGTTCTCTGGAAACACCATATATTTT
CSAAGFSGNTIYF
>15|NA|TRBJ2-5|TRBD1|TRBV7-2
TGTGCCAGCAGCTCTTCAGGGGGCGCGGGGGAGACCCAGTACTTC
CASSSSGGAGETQYF
>16|NA|TRBJ2-3|TRBD1|TRBV7-2
TGTGCCAGCAGCTCTCGGGACAGGGGGCGCATAGATACGCAGTATTTT
CASSSRDRGRIDTQYF
>16|few|TRBJ1-5|NA|TRBV4-3
TGCGCCAGCAGCCAAGACCACAGGCCGTCGAATCAGCCCCAGCATTTT
CASSQDHRPSNQPQHF
>13|few|TRBJ2-5|NA|TRBV12-3/TRBV12-4
TGTGCCAGCATGGACAGTTTACAAGAGACCCAGTACTTC
CASMDSLQETQYF
>13|few|TRBJ1-1|NA|TRBV11-2
TGTGCCAGCAGCCAGGGACTTAACACTGAAGCTTTCTTT
CASSQGLNTEAFF
>13|few|TRBJ1-1|NA|TRBV15
TGTGCCACCAGCGTAGGCCCCCGTACTGAAGCTTTCTTT
CATSVGPRTEAFF
>12|NA|TRBJ2-5|NA|TRBV7-2
TGTGCCAGCAGTTCGCCTCCGGAGACCCAGTACTTC
CASSSPPETQYF
>12|few|TRBJ1-1|NA|TRBV5-5
TGTGCCAGCAGCTTGGCTACCACTGAAGCTTTCTTT
CASSLATTEAFF
>12|few|TRBJ2-1|NA|TRBV12-3/TRBV12-4
TGTGCCAGCAGTTTCGGCCAGAATGAGCAGTTCTTC
CASSFGQNEQFF